The 26 T cell receptor beta chains in this list originate from one sample, sequenced in a study of blood T cell repertoires in COVID-19. Repertoires were generated with immunoSEQ multiplex PCR, while TCRdb's copy carries only in-frame clones and drops some. The repertoire holds more than 100,000 clones, roughly 77% seen once, with about a sixth in the top ten. The specimen sequenced was peripheral blood. The receptors derive from a man aged 60 to 69 with active or convalescent COVID-19.

The CDR3 reads CASSLNTGTGQFF. The CDR3 DNA sequence: TGCGCCAGCAGCCTCAATACAGGTACGGGGCAGTTCTTC. The J gene is TRBJ2-1, the V gene TRBV4-1, with D perhaps matching TRBD1 (5 bases). The CDR3 is made up of 13 amino acids. Germline values: CDR1 MGHRA, CDR2 YSYEKL. V lost 4 bases and J lost 12, with 16 bases in between.

This chain links TRBV6-6 with TRBJ2-1; D perhaps matches TRBD2 (6 bases). Germline V gene lookup returns CDR1 MNHNY and CDR2 SVGAGI (reference sequence). The CDR3 is made up of 16 amino acids. Trimming cost V 6 bases and J 1 base, with 16 bases left between them. The CDR3 DNA reads TGTGCCAGCAGCCGCCGGGACTTCTTATCCTACAATGAGCAGTTCTTC. Translating it yields CASSRRDFLSYNEQFF.

The chain is built from TRBV19 and TRBJ2-7, with TRBD1 identical over 10 bases. The CDR3 totals 14 residues. V lost 6 bases and J lost 1; bases outside the gene matches: 3. Germline assignment: CDR1 LNHDA and CDR2 SQIVND (reference sequence). The CDR3 DNA is TGTGCCAGTAGACGGACAGGGGGGTCCTACGAGCAGTACTTC. It translates to CASRRTGGSYEQYF.

The rearrangement joins TRBV7-9 to TRBJ1-4; weak D call: TRBD1 (6 bases). Per the germline V gene, CDR1 is SEHNR and CDR2 is FQNEAQ (reference sequence). The V end was cut by 4 bases, the J end by 8 bases, with 14 bases between. The CDR3 totals 14 residues. DNA of the CDR3: TGTGCCAGCAGCTCCAACAGGGTAGGAGAAAAACTGTTTTTT. This codes for CASSSNRVGEKLFF.

V and J are TRBV29-1 and TRBJ2-7, with a tentative D call TRBD1 (5 bases). Germline assignment: CDR1 SQVTM and CDR2 ANQGSEA. Between the trimmed V and J ends, which lost 5 bases and 4 bases, there was a span of 15 bases. CDR3 size: 13 residues. CDR3 sequence (DNA): TGCAGCGTTTCAGAAACAGACAGTTACGAGCAGTACTTC. It specifies CSVSETDSYEQYF.

The V and J genes are TRBV18 and TRBJ2-5; D gene unclear. CDR1 and CDR2 from the germline V gene are KGHSH and LQKENI. The CDR3 runs 14 residues. Trimming removed 2 bases at V and 5 bases at J, with 12 bases between. This chain's CDR3 is CASSPLGLRETQYF. In DNA, the CDR3 is TGTGCCAGCTCACCATTGGGCCTCAGGGAGACCCAGTACTTC.

The genes are TRBV7-2 and TRBJ1-1; 7 bases fit TRBD1. The CDR3 contains 16 residues. With V trimmed by 2 bases and J by 0 bases, 6 bases remained unmatched. Germline-derived CDR1 and CDR2 are SGHTA and FQGNSA. The CDR3 sequence is CASSLRRGLMNTEAFF. Here the CDR3 DNA reads TGTGCCAGCAGCTTAAGGAGGGGGCTCATGAACACTGAAGCTTTCTTT.

The chain joins TRBV6-5 to TRBJ2-7; 7 nucleotides match TRBD1. V lost 2 bases to trimming and J lost 7 bases; unmatched junction nucleotides: 11. The CDR3 extends over 15 amino acids. CDR1 is MNHEY, CDR2 SVGAGI, per germline. As DNA, the CDR3 is TGTGCCAGCAGTTACCTAAAAGACAGGGTTCGAGAGCAGTACTTC. The encoded protein is CASSYLKDRVREQYF.

The V call is TRBV27, the J call TRBJ1-4, with D uncertain. Between the trimmed V and J ends, which lost 4 bases and 0 bases, there was a span of 6 bases. The germline gives CDR1 MNHEY, CDR2 SMNVEV (reference sequence). CDR3 length: 14 residues. The CDR3 bases are TGTGCCAGCAGTTCCATTGCAACTAATGAAAAACTGTTTTTT. It encodes CASSSIATNEKLFF.

The chain couples TRBV5-6 to TRBJ1-6; the match to TRBD1 covers 7 bases. CDR3 length: 15 residues. The junction had 6 bases not matched to a gene; V was cut back by 4 bases and J by 5 bases. From germline, CDR1 is SGHDT and CDR2 YYEEEE. This CDR3 reads CASSPNTGDNSPLHF. The CDR3 DNA reads TGTGCCAGCAGCCCTAACACAGGGGATAATTCACCCCTCCACTTT.

J is TRBJ1-5 and V is TRBV4-2; D ambiguous. This CDR3 region has 15 residues. V gave up 0 bases and J gave up 2 bases, with 8 bases separating them. The germline CDR1 and CDR2 sequences are LGHNA and YNFKEQ. The CDR3 spells CASSQDPGGNQPQHF. The CDR3 DNA is TGTGCCAGCAGCCAAGATCCAGGTGGCAATCAGCCCCAGCATTTT.

V is TRBV7-8 and J is TRBJ1-5; no definite D call. CDR3 length equals 15 residues. Trimming removed 1 base at V and 5 bases at J, with 12 bases between. Germline V lookup: CDR1 SGHVS, CDR2 FQNEAQ. The CDR3 protein is CASSLEGRRDQPQHF. The CDR3 DNA sequence: TGTGCCAGCAGCTTAGAGGGCCGGCGGGATCAGCCCCAGCATTTT.

Ten or more counts support this clone. The chain joins TRBV9 to TRBJ2-2; 7 bases are shared with TRBD2. Trimming at V came to 4 bases and at J to 7 bases, leaving 7 bases not matched to a gene. Germline assignment: CDR1 SGDLS and CDR2 YYNGEE. The CDR3 has 14 amino acids. This chain's CDR3 is CASSTPLARGELFF. In nucleotides, the CDR3 is TGTGCCAGCAGCACCCCACTAGCGCGCGGGGAGCTGTTTTTT. The variable domain in full, with the rest retrieved from reference TRBV9 and TRBJ2-2, is DSGVTQTPKHLITATGQRVTLRCSPRSGDLSVYWYQQSLDQGLQFLIQYYNGEERAKGNILERFSAQQFPDLHSELNLSSLELGDSALYFCASSTPLARGELFFGEGSRLTVL.

This clone has only a few counts. V gene TRBV28 combines with J gene TRBJ1-5, with 8 bases matching TRBD1. Germline CDR1 and CDR2: MDHEN and SYDVKM. The V segment lost 6 bases and the J segment 6 bases; nucleotides outside the gene matches: 4. The CDR3 length is 13 residues. The CDR3 protein is CASRSGGTQPQHF. Written as DNA, the CDR3 is TGTGCCAGCAGGTCAGGGGGCACTCAGCCCCAGCATTTT.

V and J are TRBV3-1 (or the pseudogene TRBV3-2) and TRBJ1-3; D is undetermined. Germline V gives CDR1 LGHDT, CDR2 YNNKEL (reference sequence). V was shortened by 3 bases and J by 1 base, with 7 bases between the two germline ends. The CDR3 has 14 amino acids. The CDR3 DNA sequence: TGTGCCAGCAGCCAGGCTTGGTCTGGAAACACCATATATTTT. This encodes CASSQAWSGNTIYF.

The chain has TRBV29-1 and TRBJ2-1; TRBD2 aligns across 10 bases. The ends lost 8 bases at V and 3 bases at J; junction bases unmatched: 7. In germline, CDR1 is SQVTM, CDR2 ANQGSEA. This CDR3 is built from 14 residues. CDR3 coding DNA: TGCAGCCTTACCGGGACTAGCGACTACAATGAGCAGTTCTTC. Its protein product is CSLTGTSDYNEQFF.

The CDR3 loop is CASSGSGSKNTGELFF. The CDR3 bases are TGTGCCAGCAGCGGTAGCGGGAGTAAGAACACCGGGGAGCTGTTTTTT. This chain joins TRBV28 and TRBJ2-2; 9 bases agree with TRBD2. The CDR3 spans 16 residues. V was pared by 6 bases and J by 1 base, with 6 bases of the junction left unmatched. In germline, CDR1 is MDHEN, CDR2 SYDVKM.

This clone has a single count. The chain couples TRBV28 to TRBJ1-1, with D possibly matching TRBD1 (6 bases). The V gene lost 6 bases and the J gene lost 1 base, with 15 bases spanning the gap. Germline values: CDR1 MDHEN, CDR2 SYDVKM. The CDR3 is 15 residues long. This CDR3 is CASSPPEDRNTEAFF. The CDR3 DNA reads as TGTGCCAGCAGCCCCCCGGAGGACAGGAACACTGAAGCTTTCTTT.

The rearrangement joins TRBV6-5 to TRBJ2-3, with TRBD2 identical over 12 bases. The CDR3 runs 15 residues. V shed 6 bases, J shed 3 bases, and the junction held 4 bases outside the gene matches. CDR1 MNHEY and CDR2 SVGAGI come from the germline V gene. The CDR3 coding sequence is TGTGCCAGCAGGACCCTAGCGGGAGGGACAGATACGCAGTATTTT. Its translation: CASRTLAGGTDTQYF.

CDR3 DNA sequence: TGCAGCGCGGGGGAGGGCTATGGCTACACCTTC. Amino acid sequence: CSAGEGYGYTF. V is TRBV29-1 and J is TRBJ1-2; TRBD1 is a possible D gene (5 bases). The CDR3 spans 11 residues. Germline V lookup: CDR1 SQVTM, CDR2 ANQGSEA. Trimming pared 7 bases from V and 4 bases from J, leaving 10 bases between.

This clone was seen a few times. V and J are TRBV28 and TRBJ2-7, with D perhaps TRBD1 (6 bases). Trimming cost V 5 bases and J 0 bases, with 11 bases left between them. CDR3 length: 14 amino acids. Germline values: CDR1 MDHEN, CDR2 SYDVKM. The CDR3 nucleotides are TGTGCCAGCAGTGATGGGGGACACTCCTACGAGCAGTACTTC. Translation gives CASSDGGHSYEQYF.

The chain recombines TRBV28 with TRBJ1-4; D unresolved. Germline CDR1 and CDR2: MDHEN and SYDVKM. CDR3 size: 14 residues. Trimming left V 6 bases short and J 8 bases short, with 16 bases between. The CDR3 loop reads CASRKTTTREKLFF. The CDR3 DNA reads TGTGCCAGCAGGAAAACTACTACACGGGAAAAACTGTTTTTT.

The count of this clone is one. In DNA, the CDR3 is TGTGCCAGCAGTGATCAGGGCTATGGCTACACCTTC. Encoded protein: CASSDQGYGYTF. V is TRBV6-4 and J is TRBJ1-2; D may be TRBD1 (5 bases). CDR1 and CDR2 from the germline V gene are MRHNA and SNTAGT. The CDR3 is 12 amino acids. Deletions cut 3 bases from V and 4 bases from J, with 6 bases between.

The chain carries TRBV11-2 and TRBJ2-3; the D gene is possibly TRBD2 (6 bases). The V end lost 1 base, the J end lost 6 bases, and 11 bases lay between the germline ends. Germline values: CDR1 SGHAT, CDR2 FQNNGV. The CDR3 runs to 14 residues. The CDR3 is CASSLGGVSDTQYF. The DNA for the CDR3 is TGTGCCAGCAGCTTAGGGGGGGTTAGCGATACGCAGTATTTT.

The rearrangement uses TRBV6-5 and TRBJ1-5; perhaps TRBD1 as D (6 bases). The CDR3 sequence is 13 residues long. Germline CDR1 reads MNHEY; CDR2 reads SVGAGI. Trimming cost V 11 bases and J 3 bases, with 14 bases left between them. Here the CDR3 DNA reads TGTGCCGGAAAGAGGGGGATCAATCAGCCCCAGCATTTT. This translates into CAGKRGINQPQHF.

This chain uses TRBV18 with TRBJ2-7; 7 positions match TRBD1. CDR3 length: 15 amino acids. V lost 2 bases, J lost 3 bases, and 7 bases stayed unmatched. Germline V gene lookup returns CDR1 KGHSH and CDR2 LQKENI. DNA for the CDR3: TGTGCCAGCTCACCAGGGCAGGGGGTTTTCTACGAGCAGTACTTC. Translation: CASSPGQGVFYEQYF. The complete variable domain, with remaining parts taken from reference TRBV18 and TRBJ2-7, reads NAGVMQNPRHLVRRRGQEARLRCSPMKGHSHVYWYRQLPEEGLKFMVYLQKENIIDESGMPKERFSAEFPKEGPSILRIQQVVRGDSAAYFCASSPGQGVFYEQYFGPGTRLTVT.